Listed below are T cell receptor beta chains from one sample, sequenced in a study of T cell responses to AZD1222 COVID-19 vaccine. The assay was immunoSEQ multiplex PCR, and TCRdb's table has in-frame clones only and misses some. In the table there are 250,000 to 300,000 clones, roughly 93% of which are singletons. Material: peripheral blood, obtained 28 days after the second AZD1222 dose. The receptors stem from an adult who received the AZD1222 COVID-19 vaccine. The CDR3 runs from the conserved cysteine through the conserved F or W. A D gene is named only where the DNA matches it firmly. Some rows mark clone size as missing; the rest say once, few, many or name a class of expanded clone.

clone size: NA; D gene: NA; J gene: TRBJ1-2; V gene: TRBV13; CDR3 protein: CASSLGRQALGYGYTF; CDR3 DNA: TGTGCCAGCAGCTTAGGTCGACAGGCCCTGGGCTATGGCTACACCTTC
clone size: once; D gene: NA; J gene: TRBJ1-1; V gene: TRBV19; CDR3 protein: CASSIPGGGFF; CDR3 DNA: TGTGCCAGTAGTATACCCGGAGGGGGTTTCTTT
clone size: NA; D gene: NA; J gene: TRBJ1-2; V gene: TRBV4-1; CDR3 protein: CASSRDISPYGYTF; CDR3 DNA: TGCGCCAGCAGCCGGGACATCTCCCCTTATGGCTACACCTTC
clone size: NA; D gene: NA; J gene: TRBJ1-6; V gene: TRBV6-1; CDR3 protein: CASSEGQGRSYNSPLHF; CDR3 DNA: TGTGCCAGCAGTGAGGGGCAGGGCCGCTCCTATAATTCACCCCTCCACTTT
clone size: once; D gene: TRBD2; J gene: TRBJ2-3; V gene: TRBV3-1/TRBV3-2; CDR3 protein: CASSQISGEMDTQYF; CDR3 DNA: TGTGCCAGCAGCCAAATTAGCGGGGAAATGGATACGCAGTATTTT
clone size: NA; D gene: TRBD1; J gene: TRBJ1-1; V gene: TRBV7-2; CDR3 protein: CASSLVTGGNTEAFF; CDR3 DNA: TGTGCCAGCAGCTTAGTTACAGGGGGCAACACTGAAGCTTTCTTT
clone size: NA; D gene: NA; J gene: TRBJ1-4; V gene: TRBV18; CDR3 protein: CASSPGRATGREKLFF; CDR3 DNA: TGTGCCAGCTCACCCGGAAGGGCCACGGGGCGAGAAAAACTGTTTTTT
clone size: NA; D gene: NA; J gene: TRBJ1-2; V gene: TRBV7-9; CDR3 protein: CASSTGGAYGYTF; CDR3 DNA: TGTGCCAGCAGTACCGGGGGGGCCTATGGCTACACCTTC
clone size: NA; D gene: NA; J gene: TRBJ2-1; V gene: TRBV9; CDR3 protein: CASSVGQSHTYNEQFF; CDR3 DNA: TGTGCCAGCAGCGTAGGGCAAAGTCACACGTACAATGAGCAGTTCTTC
clone size: NA; D gene: TRBD1; J gene: TRBJ1-2; V gene: TRBV6-1; CDR3 protein: CASSERTGYGYTF; CDR3 DNA: TGTGCCAGCAGTGAAAGGACAGGCTATGGCTACACCTTC
clone size: once; D gene: TRBD2; J gene: TRBJ2-2; V gene: TRBV19; CDR3 protein: CASSIVGRATGELFF; CDR3 DNA: TGTGCCAGTAGTATAGTCGGGAGGGCCACCGGGGAGCTGTTTTTT
clone size: few; D gene: NA; J gene: TRBJ2-5; V gene: TRBV20-1; CDR3 protein: CSASGETQYF; CDR3 DNA: TGCAGTGCTAGCGGGGAGACCCAGTACTTC
clone size: NA; D gene: NA; J gene: TRBJ2-7; V gene: TRBV5-1; CDR3 protein: CASSDHGQSYEQYF; CDR3 DNA: TGCGCCAGCAGCGACCATGGACAGTCCTACGAGCAGTACTTC
clone size: NA; D gene: TRBD1; J gene: TRBJ1-4; V gene: TRBV3-1/TRBV3-2; CDR3 protein: CASSFGQGGEKLFF; CDR3 DNA: TGTGCCAGCAGTTTCGGACAGGGTGGTGAAAAACTGTTTTTT
clone size: NA; D gene: NA; J gene: TRBJ2-2; V gene: TRBV28; CDR3 protein: CASSSPGQKTGELFF; CDR3 DNA: TGTGCCAGCAGTTCTCCCGGGCAAAAAACCGGGGAGCTGTTTTTT
clone size: NA; D gene: NA; J gene: TRBJ1-3; V gene: TRBV27; CDR3 protein: CASSTRDKGNTIYF; CDR3 DNA: TGTGCCAGCAGTACCCGGGACAAGGGAAACACCATATATTTT
clone size: NA; D gene: TRBD2; J gene: TRBJ2-3; V gene: TRBV2; CDR3 protein: CASRGLAGDLPDTQYF; CDR3 DNA: TGTGCCAGCAGGGGACTAGCGGGAGATCTTCCAGATACGCAGTATTTT
clone size: once; D gene: TRBD2; J gene: TRBJ2-3; V gene: TRBV6-2/TRBV6-3; CDR3 protein: CASSYSTGGADTQYF; CDR3 DNA: TGTGCCAGCAGTTACTCGACGGGGGGGGCAGATACGCAGTATTTT
clone size: NA; D gene: TRBD1; J gene: TRBJ1-1; V gene: TRBV18; CDR3 protein: CASSPGTGGNTEAFF; CDR3 DNA: TGTGCCAGCTCACCAGGAACAGGGGGAAACACTGAAGCTTTCTTT
clone size: NA; D gene: TRBD1; J gene: TRBJ2-7; V gene: TRBV3-1/TRBV3-2; CDR3 protein: CASSHRDRNGYEQYF; CDR3 DNA: TGTGCCAGCAGCCACAGGGACAGGAATGGGTACGAGCAGTACTTC
clone size: once; D gene: NA; J gene: TRBJ2-7; V gene: TRBV6-5; CDR3 protein: CASSFGASYEQYF; CDR3 DNA: TGTGCCAGCAGTTTCGGGGCTTCCTACGAGCAGTACTTC
clone size: NA; D gene: NA; J gene: TRBJ2-2; V gene: TRBV5-1; CDR3 protein: CASSTSTRVATGELFF; CDR3 DNA: TGCGCCAGCAGCACTAGCACCCGTGTCGCCACCGGGGAGCTGTTTTTT
clone size: once; D gene: NA; J gene: TRBJ2-5; V gene: TRBV29-1; CDR3 protein: CSVTRTDQETQYF; CDR3 DNA: TGCAGCGTCACTCGGACGGACCAAGAGACCCAGTACTTC
clone size: NA; D gene: TRBD1; J gene: TRBJ2-1; V gene: TRBV24-1; CDR3 protein: CATSDSGQSSNEQFF; CDR3 DNA: TGTGCCACCAGTGACTCGGGACAGTCATCAAATGAGCAGTTCTTC
clone size: NA; D gene: TRBD1; J gene: TRBJ2-2; V gene: TRBV4-2; CDR3 protein: CASSPGAGGGTTGELFF; CDR3 DNA: TGTGCCAGCAGCCCAGGGGCAGGGGGCGGCACGACCGGGGAGCTGTTTTTT
clone size: NA; D gene: TRBD1; J gene: TRBJ1-1; V gene: TRBV15; CDR3 protein: CATSRDSAGGGAFF; CDR3 DNA: TGTGCCACCAGCAGAGATAGCGCAGGGGGTGGAGCTTTCTTT
clone size: NA; D gene: NA; J gene: TRBJ2-7; V gene: TRBV7-9; CDR3 protein: CASSQTGTYEQYF; CDR3 DNA: TGTGCCAGCAGCCAGACTGGCACCTACGAGCAGTACTTC
clone size: NA; D gene: NA; J gene: TRBJ2-4; V gene: TRBV28; CDR3 protein: CASSLTNAAKNIQYF; CDR3 DNA: TGTGCCAGCAGTTTGACCAATGCAGCCAAAAACATTCAGTACTTC
clone size: NA; D gene: NA; J gene: TRBJ1-1; V gene: TRBV30; CDR3 protein: CAWSDLGVEAFF; CDR3 DNA: TGTGCCTGGAGTGACCTTGGGGTCGAAGCTTTCTTT
clone size: NA; D gene: NA; J gene: TRBJ1-5; V gene: TRBV19; CDR3 protein: CASSLGWNQPQHF; CDR3 DNA: TGTGCCAGTAGTTTGGGGTGGAATCAGCCCCAGCATTTT
clone size: NA; D gene: NA; J gene: TRBJ2-7; V gene: TRBV7-9; CDR3 protein: CASSIPTYEQYF; CDR3 DNA: TGTGCCAGCAGCATACCTACCTACGAGCAGTACTTC
clone size: NA; D gene: NA; J gene: TRBJ2-3; V gene: TRBV28; CDR3 protein: CASSPGPTWAGTDTQYF; CDR3 DNA: TGTGCCAGCAGTCCGGGACCTACCTGGGCTGGCACAGATACGCAGTATTTT
clone size: NA; D gene: NA; J gene: TRBJ1-1; V gene: TRBV28; CDR3 protein: CASSLYGIAEAFF; CDR3 DNA: TGTGCCAGCAGTTTATATGGGATCGCTGAAGCTTTCTTT
clone size: NA; D gene: TRBD1; J gene: TRBJ1-3; V gene: TRBV25-1; CDR3 protein: CASRGPGQGNTIYF; CDR3 DNA: TGTGCCAGCAGGGGGCCGGGACAGGGAAACACCATATATTTT
clone size: NA; D gene: NA; J gene: TRBJ2-5; V gene: TRBV27; CDR3 protein: CASSLGHNQETQYF; CDR3 DNA: TGTGCCAGCAGTTTAGGACACAACCAAGAGACCCAGTACTTC
clone size: few; D gene: NA; J gene: TRBJ2-1; V gene: TRBV29-1; CDR3 protein: CSVLMGLGSGYNEQFF; CDR3 DNA: TGCAGCGTTTTGATGGGGTTGGGGAGTGGGTACAATGAGCAGTTCTTC
clone size: NA; D gene: TRBD1; J gene: TRBJ1-2; V gene: TRBV28; CDR3 protein: CASKLQGAWGYTF; CDR3 DNA: TGTGCCAGCAAATTACAGGGGGCTTGGGGCTACACCTTC
clone size: NA; D gene: NA; J gene: TRBJ1-5; V gene: TRBV6-2/TRBV6-3; CDR3 protein: CASSYSWGGNQPQHF; CDR3 DNA: TGTGCCAGCAGTTACTCATGGGGGGGGAATCAGCCCCAGCATTTT
clone size: many; D gene: TRBD1; J gene: TRBJ1-1; V gene: TRBV5-6; CDR3 protein: CASSGAGTGYAEAFF; CDR3 DNA: TGTGCCAGCAGCGGGGCCGGGACAGGGTACGCTGAAGCTTTCTTT
clone size: NA; D gene: TRBD1; J gene: TRBJ1-5; V gene: TRBV5-1; CDR3 protein: CASSPGQDNQPQHF; CDR3 DNA: TGCGCCAGCAGCCCCGGACAGGATAATCAGCCCCAGCATTTT
clone size: NA; D gene: NA; J gene: TRBJ2-1; V gene: TRBV9; CDR3 protein: CASSVEWSYNEQFF; CDR3 DNA: TGTGCCAGCAGCGTGGAGTGGTCCTACAATGAGCAGTTCTTC
clone size: NA; D gene: TRBD1; J gene: TRBJ1-1; V gene: TRBV10-3; CDR3 protein: CAISVGTGDTEAFF; CDR3 DNA: TGTGCCATCAGTGTGGGGACAGGGGACACTGAAGCTTTCTTT
clone size: NA; D gene: TRBD1; J gene: TRBJ2-2; V gene: TRBV28; CDR3 protein: CASSSRQGLTGELFF; CDR3 DNA: TGTGCCAGCAGTAGCAGACAGGGGCTCACCGGGGAGCTGTTTTTT
clone size: NA; D gene: NA; J gene: TRBJ1-4; V gene: TRBV6-5; CDR3 protein: CASSDTGSNEKLFF; CDR3 DNA: TGTGCCAGCAGCGACACCGGGTCTAATGAAAAACTGTTTTTT
clone size: NA; D gene: NA; J gene: TRBJ1-2; V gene: TRBV19; CDR3 protein: CASSMAPGKRSYGYTF; CDR3 DNA: TGTGCCAGTAGTATGGCTCCGGGAAAGCGCTCCTATGGCTACACCTTC
clone size: NA; D gene: NA; J gene: TRBJ1-3; V gene: TRBV7-2; CDR3 protein: CASSSQADGNTIYF; CDR3 DNA: TGTGCCAGCAGCTCCCAAGCAGACGGAAACACCATATATTTT
clone size: NA; D gene: NA; J gene: TRBJ1-5; V gene: TRBV11-2; CDR3 protein: CASSRGAERTPQHF; CDR3 DNA: TGTGCCAGCAGCAGGGGGGCGGAGCGAACGCCCCAGCATTTT
clone size: NA; D gene: TRBD2; J gene: TRBJ2-2; V gene: TRBV9; CDR3 protein: CASARGSGATGELFF; CDR3 DNA: TGTGCCAGTGCCAGGGGTAGCGGGGCCACCGGGGAGCTGTTTTTT
clone size: NA; D gene: TRBD2; J gene: TRBJ2-1; V gene: TRBV4-3; CDR3 protein: CASSRLADSYNEQFF; CDR3 DNA: TGCGCCAGCAGCCGGCTAGCGGACTCCTACAATGAGCAGTTCTTC
clone size: NA; D gene: NA; J gene: TRBJ2-2; V gene: TRBV5-4; CDR3 protein: CASSPGLTGELFF; CDR3 DNA: TGTGCCAGCAGCCCCGGATTGACCGGGGAGCTGTTTTTT
clone size: NA; D gene: TRBD1; J gene: TRBJ2-5; V gene: TRBV7-2; CDR3 protein: CASSLARRGLETQYF; CDR3 DNA: TGTGCCAGCAGCTTAGCGCGCAGGGGGCTGGAGACCCAGTACTTC
clone size: NA; D gene: NA; J gene: TRBJ1-6; V gene: TRBV28; CDR3 protein: CASSLLAINSPLHF; CDR3 DNA: TGTGCCAGCAGTTTGTTGGCTATCAATTCACCCCTCCACTTT
clone size: NA; D gene: NA; J gene: TRBJ1-4; V gene: TRBV19; CDR3 protein: CASSIRFGPSEKLFF; CDR3 DNA: TGTGCCAGTAGTATAAGGTTCGGCCCTAGTGAAAAACTGTTTTTT